The source of this T cell receptor beta chain is a study of shared clonotypes between healthy human individuals. How the authors handled the data: Quality scores were absent from the junction-only immunoSEQ sequences, so filtering differed. Data came from immunoSEQ multiplex PCR; TCRdb stores just in-frame clones and leaves some out. For V, J and clone size, that table is used; D and trimming come from the DNA. The top ten hold about 12% of the sample, which has about 470,000 clones, around 79% seen once. Caucasian adults living in Nashville, Tennessee, provided all samples. J lost 9 bases, V lost 4 bases, and 9 bases had no gene match. In germline, CDR1 is SGHNT, CDR2 YYREEE (reference sequence). The length of the CDR3 is 14 residues.

Source material: PBMCs. The receptor comes from a woman in her thirties or forties in good health. Some clones in this sample may be carry-over from other donors' samples. The chain carries TRBV5-4 and TRBJ1-5; TRBD1 agrees at 8 bases. The chain's CDR3 is CASSRQGAGGPQHF. CDR3 in DNA: TGTGCCAGCAGCCGGCAGGGGGCTGGGGGGCCCCAGCATTTT.